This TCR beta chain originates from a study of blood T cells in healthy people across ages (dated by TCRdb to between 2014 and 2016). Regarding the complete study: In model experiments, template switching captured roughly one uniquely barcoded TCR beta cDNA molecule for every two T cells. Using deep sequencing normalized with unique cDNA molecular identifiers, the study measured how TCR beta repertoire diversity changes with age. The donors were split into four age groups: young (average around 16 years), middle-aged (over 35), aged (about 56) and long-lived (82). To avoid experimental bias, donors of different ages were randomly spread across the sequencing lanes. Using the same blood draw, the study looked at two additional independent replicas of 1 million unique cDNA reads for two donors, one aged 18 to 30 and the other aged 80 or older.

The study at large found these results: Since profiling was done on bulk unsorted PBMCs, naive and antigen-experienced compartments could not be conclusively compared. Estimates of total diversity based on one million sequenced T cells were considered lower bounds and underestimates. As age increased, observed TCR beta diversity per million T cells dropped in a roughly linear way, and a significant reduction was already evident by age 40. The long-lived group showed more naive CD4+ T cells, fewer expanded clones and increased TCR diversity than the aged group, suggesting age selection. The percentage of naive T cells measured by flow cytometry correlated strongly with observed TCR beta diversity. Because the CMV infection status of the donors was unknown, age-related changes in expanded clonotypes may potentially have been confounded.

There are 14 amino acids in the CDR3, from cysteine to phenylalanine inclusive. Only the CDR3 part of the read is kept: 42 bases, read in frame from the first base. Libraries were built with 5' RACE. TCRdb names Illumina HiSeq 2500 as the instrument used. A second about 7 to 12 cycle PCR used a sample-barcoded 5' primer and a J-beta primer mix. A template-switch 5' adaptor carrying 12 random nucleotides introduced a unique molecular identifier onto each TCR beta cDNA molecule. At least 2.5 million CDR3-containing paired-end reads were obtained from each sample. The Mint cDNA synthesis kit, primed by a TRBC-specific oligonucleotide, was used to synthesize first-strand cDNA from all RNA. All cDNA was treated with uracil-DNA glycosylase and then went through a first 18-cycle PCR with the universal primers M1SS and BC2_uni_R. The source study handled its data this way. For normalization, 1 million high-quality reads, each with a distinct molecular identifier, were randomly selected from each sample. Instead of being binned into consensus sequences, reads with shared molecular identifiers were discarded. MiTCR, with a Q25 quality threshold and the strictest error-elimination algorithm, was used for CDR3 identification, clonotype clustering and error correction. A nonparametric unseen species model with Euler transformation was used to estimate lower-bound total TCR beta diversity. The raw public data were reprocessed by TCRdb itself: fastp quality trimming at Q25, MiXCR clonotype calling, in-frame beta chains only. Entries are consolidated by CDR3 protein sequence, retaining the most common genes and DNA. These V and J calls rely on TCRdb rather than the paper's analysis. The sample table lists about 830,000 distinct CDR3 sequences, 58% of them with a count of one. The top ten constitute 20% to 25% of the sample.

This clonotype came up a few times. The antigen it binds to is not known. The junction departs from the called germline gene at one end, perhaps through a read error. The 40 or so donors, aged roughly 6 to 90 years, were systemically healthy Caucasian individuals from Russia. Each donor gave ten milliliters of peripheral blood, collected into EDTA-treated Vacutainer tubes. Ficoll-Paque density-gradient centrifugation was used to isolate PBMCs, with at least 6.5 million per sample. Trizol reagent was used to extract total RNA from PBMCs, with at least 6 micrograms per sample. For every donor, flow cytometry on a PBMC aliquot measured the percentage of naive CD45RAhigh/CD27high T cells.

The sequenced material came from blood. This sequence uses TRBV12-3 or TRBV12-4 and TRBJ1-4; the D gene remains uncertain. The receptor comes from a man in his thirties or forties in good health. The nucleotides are TGTGCCAGCAGTCGACCTCCAACGAATGAAAAACTGTTTTTT. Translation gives CASSRPPTNEKLFF.